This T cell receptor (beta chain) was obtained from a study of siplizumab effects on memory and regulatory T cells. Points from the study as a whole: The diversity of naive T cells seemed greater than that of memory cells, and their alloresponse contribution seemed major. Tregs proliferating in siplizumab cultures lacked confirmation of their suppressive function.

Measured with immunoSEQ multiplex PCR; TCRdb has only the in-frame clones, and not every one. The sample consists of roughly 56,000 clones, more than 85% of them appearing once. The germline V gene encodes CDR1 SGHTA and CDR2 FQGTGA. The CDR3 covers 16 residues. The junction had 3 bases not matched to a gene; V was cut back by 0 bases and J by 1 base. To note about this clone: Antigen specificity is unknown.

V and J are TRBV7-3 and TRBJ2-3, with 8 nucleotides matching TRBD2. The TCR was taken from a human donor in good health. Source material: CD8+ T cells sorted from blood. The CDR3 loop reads CASSLTAAGGTDTQYF. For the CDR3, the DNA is TGTGCCAGCAGCTTAACCGCAGCGGGAGGCACAGATACGCAGTATTTT.